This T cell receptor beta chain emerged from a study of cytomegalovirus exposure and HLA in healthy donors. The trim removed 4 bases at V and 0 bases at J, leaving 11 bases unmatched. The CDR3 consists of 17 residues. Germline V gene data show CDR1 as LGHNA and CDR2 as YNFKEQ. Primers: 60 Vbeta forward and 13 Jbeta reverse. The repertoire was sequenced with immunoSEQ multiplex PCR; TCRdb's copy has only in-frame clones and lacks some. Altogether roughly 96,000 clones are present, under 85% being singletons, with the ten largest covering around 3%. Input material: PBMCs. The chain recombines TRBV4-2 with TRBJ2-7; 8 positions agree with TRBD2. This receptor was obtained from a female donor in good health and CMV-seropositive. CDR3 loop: CASSPRVAGPRSYEQYF. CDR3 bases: TGTGCCAGCAGCCCCCGGGTAGCGGGGCCCCGCTCCTACGAGCAGTACTTC.